Described below is a single T cell receptor (beta chain) sequence and its context. Antigen: not known. The data derive from a study of cytomegalovirus exposure and HLA in healthy donors. Between the trimmed V and J ends, which lost 3 bases and 1 base, there was a span of 11 bases. CDR1 is MNHEY and CDR2 is SMNVEV in the germline V gene (reference sequence). The CDR3 consists of 15 residues. 13 Jbeta primers and 60 Vbeta primers were used for the PCR. As originally analysed: A follow-up analysis tallied 86 million or so unique TCR beta chains, approximately 10 million shared. The data were produced by immunoSEQ multiplex PCR, yet TCRdb's version contains in-frame clones alone and is incomplete. V and J calls and clone size are copied from that table; D and trimming were computed from the DNA. Recorded for this sample: 200,000 or so clones. Study-level findings and limits: Some TCR beta chains (roughly 150 of them) were listed as cytomegalovirus-associated.

The chain joins TRBV27 to TRBJ2-3; the D gene is possibly TRBD2 (6 bases). The receptor was isolated from a boy between 10 and 17 years old in good health and CMV-seronegative. Sequenced sample: PBMCs. The CDR3 bases are TGTGCCAGCAGTTTGGGGTGGGGGGGCACAGATACGCAGTATTTT. Encoded protein: CASSLGWGGTDTQYF.